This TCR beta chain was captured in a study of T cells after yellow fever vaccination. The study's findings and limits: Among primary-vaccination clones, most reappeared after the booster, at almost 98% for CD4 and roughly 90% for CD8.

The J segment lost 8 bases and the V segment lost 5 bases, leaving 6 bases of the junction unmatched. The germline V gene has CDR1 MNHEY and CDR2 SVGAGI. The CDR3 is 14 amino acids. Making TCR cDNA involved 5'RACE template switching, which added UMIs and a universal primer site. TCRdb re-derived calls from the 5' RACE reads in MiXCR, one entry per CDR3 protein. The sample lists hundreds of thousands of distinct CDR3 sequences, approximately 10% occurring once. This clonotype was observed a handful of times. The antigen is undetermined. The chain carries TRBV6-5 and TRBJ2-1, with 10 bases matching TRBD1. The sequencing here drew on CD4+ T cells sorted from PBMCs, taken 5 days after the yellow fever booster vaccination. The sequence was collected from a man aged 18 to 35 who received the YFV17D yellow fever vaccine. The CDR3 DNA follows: TGTGCCAGCAGTGACAGGGGGCGGGCGGATGAGCAGTTCTTC. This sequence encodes CASSDRGRADEQFF.